Sequencing of this T cell receptor (beta chain) was carried out in a study of beta chain features in type 1 diabetes (dated by TCRdb to 2017 to 2018). Background for the entire study: No differences in mean age, gender distribution, total cell number or subset yield were found between patients and healthy donors. A total of some 100,000,000 sorted cells were examined across all samples, and a strong correlation was observed between cell number per subset and RNA yield. The study compared TCRB repertoires of sorted circulating CD4+ T cell subsets between recently diagnosed type 1 diabetes patients and matched healthy donors. Naive and central memory subsets were obtained from all 28 donors, but regulatory and stem cell-like memory subsets were isolated from only 8 patients and roughly 8 healthy donors. The paper as a whole reports these results and caveats: Naive, central memory and regulatory TCRB repertoires appeared to be more alike among patients than among healthy donors. A moderate but significant shortening of TCRB CDR3 length was observed in type 1 diabetes patients in all four CD4+ subsets. PCR might favor shorter templates, but patient and control samples were amplified and corrected together, so any skew would affect both groups equally. Because cDNA was sequenced instead of genomic DNA, activated cells with high expression could be over-represented, although the groups did not differ in activation or CD3 levels. At VDJ recombination sites, type 1 diabetes patients had fewer insertions and more deleted nucleotides, which implies abnormalities in thymic rearrangement. Only small numbers of individuals were included in the HLA sub-analyses, which left unresolved whether HLA type had any influence on TCRB rearrangement.

Each donor gave one peripheral blood draw, roughly 0.11 L on average, collected into heparinised tubes. A BD FACSAria II and a panel including CD45RO, CCR7, CD25, CD127, CD95 and CD27 were used to sort naive, central memory, regulatory and stem cell-like memory CD4+ T cells. Every sorted population had a purity above 98%. PBMCs were separated immediately by Lymphoprep density gradient centrifugation and were stained directly, without being cultured. Samples were stained and sorted in pairs, with one healthy donor and one patient per experiment, so that batch effects were minimized. Concerning this clone: What antigen it recognizes has not been identified. No base qualities exist here, and no much larger clone lies one base off it.

For CDR1 and CDR2, the germline V gene lists SQVTM and ANQGSEA. V loses 6 bases at its end and J loses 4 bases; junction bases beyond the gene matches: 23. From the cysteine up to the phenylalanine, the CDR3 has a length of 18 residues. The sequence is cut down to CDR3 DNA, 54 bases in frame from base 1. The High Capacity cDNA Reverse Transcription Kit was used to reverse transcribe all of the isolated RNA, meaning that expressed TCRB transcripts were what got sequenced. Deep immunoSEQ sequencing was performed on naive, central memory and regulatory T cell samples, with an average of approximately 4 million total reads per sample. After sorted cells were lysed in RLT buffer, RNA was extracted with DNase-treated RNeasy Micro or Mini kits, with the choice depending on cell number. Each cell subset was processed on its own to prevent cross-contamination, while patient and healthy donor samples were processed together. The immunoSEQ multiplex PCR was used to amplify TCRB sequences from cDNA, yielding 87-bp fragments that span the CDR3 region. Sequencing of the amplicons was done on the Illumina HiSeq platform. On the study's bioinformatics: PCR bias was computationally corrected using synthetic template baselines, reads within Hamming distance 2 were collapsed, and singletons that could not be merged were discarded. By aligning reads against IMGT, V, D and J genes, CDR3 length, and insertions or deletions at six rearrangement sites were assigned. Within each subset, clonotype counts were normalized to sorted cell number, after which true diversity and Gini coefficients were computed with the tcR R package. The overlap coefficient, calculated on TCRB nucleotide sequences, was used to quantify repertoire sharing. As a proxy for the pre-selection repertoire, out-of-frame TCRB sequences from naive cells were analyzed. In its TCRdb copy, this immuneACCESS table keeps in-frame sequences only and misses some clones. Where compared with another copy, unresolved V genes explain less than half of these, and the others have no known cause. V and J calls and clone size are as listed in that table; D and trimming were resolved from the DNA. The sample records around 250,000 clones, 14% of which are singletons. Over 0.015% of the sample goes to the ten largest clones.

The sequencing input was naive CD4+ T cells from blood. The sample's cell subset or site label, in plain terms: true naive CD4+ T cells. The TCR was taken from a man between 25 and 39 years old with type 1 diabetes. Recombination joined TRBV29-1 with TRBJ2-7; the junction holds 8 bases that match TRBD2. The CDR3 amino acid sequence is: CSVSRDGTGTRVRYEQYF. The nucleotide sequence reads as follows: TGCAGCGTGAGTCGGGACGGTACCGGGACTAGGGTACGTTACGAGCAGTACTTC.